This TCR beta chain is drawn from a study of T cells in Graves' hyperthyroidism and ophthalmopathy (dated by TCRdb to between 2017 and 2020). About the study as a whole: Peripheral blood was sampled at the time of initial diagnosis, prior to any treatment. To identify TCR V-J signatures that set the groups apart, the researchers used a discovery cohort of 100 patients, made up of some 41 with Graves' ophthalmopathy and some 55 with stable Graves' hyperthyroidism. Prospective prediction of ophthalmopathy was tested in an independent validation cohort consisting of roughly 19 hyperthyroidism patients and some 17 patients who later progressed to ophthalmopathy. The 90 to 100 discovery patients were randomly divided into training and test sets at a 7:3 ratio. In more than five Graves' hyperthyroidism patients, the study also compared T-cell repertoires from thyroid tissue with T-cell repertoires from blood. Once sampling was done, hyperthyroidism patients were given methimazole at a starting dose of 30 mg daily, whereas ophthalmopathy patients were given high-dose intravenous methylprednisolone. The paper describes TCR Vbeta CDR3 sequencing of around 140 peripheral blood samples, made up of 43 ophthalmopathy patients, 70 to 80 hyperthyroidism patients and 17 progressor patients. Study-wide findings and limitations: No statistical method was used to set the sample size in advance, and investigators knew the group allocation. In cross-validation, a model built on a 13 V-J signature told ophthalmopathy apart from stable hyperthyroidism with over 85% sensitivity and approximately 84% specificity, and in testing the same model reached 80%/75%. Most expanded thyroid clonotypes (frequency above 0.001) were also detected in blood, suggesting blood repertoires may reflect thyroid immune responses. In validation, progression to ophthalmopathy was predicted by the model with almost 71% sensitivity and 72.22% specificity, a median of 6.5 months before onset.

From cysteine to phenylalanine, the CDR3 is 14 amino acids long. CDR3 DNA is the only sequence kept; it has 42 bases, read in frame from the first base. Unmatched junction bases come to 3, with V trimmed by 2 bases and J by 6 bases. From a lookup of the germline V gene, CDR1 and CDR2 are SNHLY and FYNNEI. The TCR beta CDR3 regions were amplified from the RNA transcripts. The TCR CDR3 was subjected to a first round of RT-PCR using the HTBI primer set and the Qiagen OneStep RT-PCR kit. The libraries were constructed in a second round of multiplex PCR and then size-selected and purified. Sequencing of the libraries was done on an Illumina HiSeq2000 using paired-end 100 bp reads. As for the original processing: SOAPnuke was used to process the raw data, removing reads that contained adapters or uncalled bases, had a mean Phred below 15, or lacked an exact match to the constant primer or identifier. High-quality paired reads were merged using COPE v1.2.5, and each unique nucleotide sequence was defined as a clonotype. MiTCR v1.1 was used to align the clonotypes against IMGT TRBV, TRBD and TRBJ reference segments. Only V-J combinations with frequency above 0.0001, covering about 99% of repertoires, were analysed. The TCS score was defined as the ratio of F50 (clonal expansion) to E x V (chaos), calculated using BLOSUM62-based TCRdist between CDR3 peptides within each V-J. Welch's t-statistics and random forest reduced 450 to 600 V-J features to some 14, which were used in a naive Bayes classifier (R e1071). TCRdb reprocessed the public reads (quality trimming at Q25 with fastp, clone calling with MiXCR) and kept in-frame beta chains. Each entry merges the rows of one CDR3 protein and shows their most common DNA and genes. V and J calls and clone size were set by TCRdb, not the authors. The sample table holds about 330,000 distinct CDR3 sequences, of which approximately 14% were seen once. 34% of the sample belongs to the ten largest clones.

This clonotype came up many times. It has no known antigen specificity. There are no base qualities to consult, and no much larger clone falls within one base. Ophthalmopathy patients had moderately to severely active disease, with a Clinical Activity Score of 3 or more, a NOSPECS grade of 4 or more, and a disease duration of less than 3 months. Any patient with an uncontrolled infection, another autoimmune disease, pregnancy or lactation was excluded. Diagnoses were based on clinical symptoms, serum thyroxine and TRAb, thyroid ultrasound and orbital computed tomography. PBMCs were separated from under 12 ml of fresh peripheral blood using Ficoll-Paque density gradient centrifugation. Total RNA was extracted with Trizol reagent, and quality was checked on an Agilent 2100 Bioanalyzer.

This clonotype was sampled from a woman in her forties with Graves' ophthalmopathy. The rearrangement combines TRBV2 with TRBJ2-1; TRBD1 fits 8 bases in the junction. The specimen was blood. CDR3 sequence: CASSEQGASNEQFF. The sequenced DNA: TGTGCCAGCAGTGAACAGGGGGCGAGCAATGAGCAGTTCTTC.